This T cell receptor (beta chain) was sequenced in a study of TIL therapy for anti-PD-1-resistant metastatic lung cancer. The time point was: pre-treatment sample, taken before nivolumab and TIL therapy. This was the immunoSEQ v3 assay. Profiling relied on immunoSEQ multiplex PCR, and the TCRdb table lists in-frame clones only, not all of them. The sample lists more than 12,000 clones, roughly 88% occurring once. The sequencing used blood, collected at baseline. The TCR originated in a person between 30 and 79 years old with non-small cell lung cancer.

DNA of the CDR3: TGTGCCAGCAGCTTGGTGAGGGAGAGCTCCTATAATTCACCCCTCCACTTT. It encodes CASSLVRESSYNSPLHF. The rearrangement joins TRBV5-5 to TRBJ1-6, with no clear D. CDR3 size: 17 residues. The V end was cut by 0 bases, the J end by 0 bases, with 10 bases between. CDR1 and CDR2 from the germline V gene are SGHKS and YYEKEE (reference sequence).